The source of this TCR beta chain is a study of monozygotic twins with inflammatory bowel disease. To note about this clonotype: The target antigen is unknown.

During cDNA synthesis, UMIs that each contained a 6-nucleotide sample barcode were added by means of template switching. TCRdb re-called the 5' RACE reads; one entry per CDR3 protein, DNA not given. This sample contains about 110,000 distinct CDR3 sequences. Germline CDR1 and CDR2: SGHTA and FQGNSA. This CDR3 comprises 15 residues. Study results and limitations: For IBD, no single strong associated signal or clonotype was supported.

J is TRBJ2-2 and V is TRBV7-2; TCRdb names TRBD2, which stays unverified in the absence of DNA. The origin of this receptor is a human donor with ulcerative colitis or Crohn's disease, or a healthy co-twin of an affected twin (not recorded which). Source material: blood. Here the CDR3 reads CASSLYGEVTGELFF. Looking up the rest from reference TRBV7-2 and TRBJ2-2 gives the full variable domain: GAGVSQSPSNKVTEKGKDVELRCDPISGHTALYWYRQSLGQGLEFLIYFQGNSAPDKSGLPSDRFSAERTGGSVSTLTIQRTQQEDSAVYLCASSLYGEVTGELFFGEGSRLTVL.